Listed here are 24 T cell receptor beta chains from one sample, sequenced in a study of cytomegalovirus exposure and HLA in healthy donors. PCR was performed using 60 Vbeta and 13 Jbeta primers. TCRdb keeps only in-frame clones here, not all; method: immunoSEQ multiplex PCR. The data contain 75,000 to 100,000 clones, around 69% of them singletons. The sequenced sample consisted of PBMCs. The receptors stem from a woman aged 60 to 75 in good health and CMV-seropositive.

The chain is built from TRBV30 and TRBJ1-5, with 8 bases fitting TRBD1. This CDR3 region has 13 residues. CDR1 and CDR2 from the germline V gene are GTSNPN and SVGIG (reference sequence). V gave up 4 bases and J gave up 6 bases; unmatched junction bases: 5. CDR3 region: CAWTTGGGQPQHF. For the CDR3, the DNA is TGTGCCTGGACTACAGGGGGTGGTCAGCCCCAGCATTTT.

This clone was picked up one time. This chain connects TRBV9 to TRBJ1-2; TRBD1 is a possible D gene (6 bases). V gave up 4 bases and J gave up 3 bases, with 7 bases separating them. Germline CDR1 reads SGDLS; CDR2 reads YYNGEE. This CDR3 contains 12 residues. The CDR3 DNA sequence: TGTGCCAGCAGCCGGACAGACTATGGCTACACCTTC. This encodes CASSRTDYGYTF.

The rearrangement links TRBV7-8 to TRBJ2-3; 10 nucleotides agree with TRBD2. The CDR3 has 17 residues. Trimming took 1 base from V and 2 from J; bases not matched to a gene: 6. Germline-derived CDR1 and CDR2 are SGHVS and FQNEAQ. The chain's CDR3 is CASSLGLAGAPTDTQYF. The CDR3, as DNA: TGTGCCAGCAGCTTAGGACTAGCGGGCGCCCCCACAGATACGCAGTATTTT.

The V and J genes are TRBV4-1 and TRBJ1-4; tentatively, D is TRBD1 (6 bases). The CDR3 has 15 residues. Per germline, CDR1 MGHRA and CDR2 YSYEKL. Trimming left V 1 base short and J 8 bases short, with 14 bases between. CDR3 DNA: TGCGCCAGCAGCCAAGCCCCCTCAGGGGCCGAAAAACTGTTTTTT. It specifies CASSQAPSGAEKLFF.

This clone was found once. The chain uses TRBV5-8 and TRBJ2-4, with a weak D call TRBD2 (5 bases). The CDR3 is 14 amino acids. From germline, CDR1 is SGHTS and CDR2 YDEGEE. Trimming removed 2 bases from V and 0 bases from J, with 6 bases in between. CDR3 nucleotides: TGTGCCAGCAGCTTTGAGGGAGCCAAAAACATTCAGTACTTC. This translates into CASSFEGAKNIQYF.

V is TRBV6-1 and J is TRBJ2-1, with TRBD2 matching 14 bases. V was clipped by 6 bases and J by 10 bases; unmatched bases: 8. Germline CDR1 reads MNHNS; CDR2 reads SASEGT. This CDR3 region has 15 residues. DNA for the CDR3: TGTGCCAGCAGCAACTCGGGACTAGCGGGAGAAGAGCAGTTCTTC. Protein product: CASSNSGLAGEEQFF.

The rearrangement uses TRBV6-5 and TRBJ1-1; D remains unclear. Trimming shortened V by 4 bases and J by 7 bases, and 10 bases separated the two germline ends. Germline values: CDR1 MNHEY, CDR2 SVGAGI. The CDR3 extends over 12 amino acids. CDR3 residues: CASSSSQVEAFF. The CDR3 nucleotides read TGTGCCAGCAGTTCAAGCCAGGTTGAAGCTTTCTTT.

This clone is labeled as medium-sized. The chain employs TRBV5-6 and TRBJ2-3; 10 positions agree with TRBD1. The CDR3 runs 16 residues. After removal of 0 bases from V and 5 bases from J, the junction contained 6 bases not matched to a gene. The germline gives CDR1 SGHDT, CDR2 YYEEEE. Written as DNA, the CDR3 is TGTGCCAGCAGCTTGGCACCGGGACAGGGGATAGATACGCAGTATTTT. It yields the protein CASSLAPGQGIDTQYF.

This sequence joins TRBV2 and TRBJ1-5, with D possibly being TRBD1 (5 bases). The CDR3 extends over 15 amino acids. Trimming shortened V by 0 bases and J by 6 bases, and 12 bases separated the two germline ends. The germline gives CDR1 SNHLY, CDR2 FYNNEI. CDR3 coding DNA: TGTGCCAGCAGTGAAGCGAGCAGGGTGGGTCAGCCCCAGCATTTT. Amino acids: CASSEASRVGQPQHF.

DNA of the CDR3: TGTGCCAGCAGTTACTCGATAGGACAGTTCTACGAGCAGTACTTC. Amino acids: CASSYSIGQFYEQYF. V gene TRBV6-6 combines with J gene TRBJ2-7, with TRBD1 as a possible D gene (6 bases). CDR1 MNHNY and CDR2 SVGAGI come from the germline V gene (reference sequence). V was cut by 0 bases and J by 3 bases, with 12 bases left in between. The CDR3 has 15 residues.

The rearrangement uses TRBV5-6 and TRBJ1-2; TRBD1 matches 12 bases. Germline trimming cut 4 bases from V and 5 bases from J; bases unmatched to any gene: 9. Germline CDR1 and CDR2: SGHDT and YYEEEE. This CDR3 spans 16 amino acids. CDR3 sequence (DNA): TGTGCCAGCAGCCGGGACAGGGGGCTTCAGGATTATGGCTACACCTTC. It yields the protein CASSRDRGLQDYGYTF.

Written as DNA, the CDR3 is TGCGCCAGCAGCAGCCAAGCAGGGGGTGGCACTGAAGCTTTCTTT. Translating gives CASSSQAGGGTEAFF. The rearrangement uses TRBV5-1 and TRBJ1-1; TRBD1 matches at 7 bases. Per the germline V gene, CDR1 is SGHRS and CDR2 is YFSETQ. The V segment lost 4 bases and the J segment 4 bases; nucleotides outside the gene matches: 10. The CDR3 has 15 amino acids. Variable domain in full (rest from reference TRBV5-1 and TRBJ1-1): KAGVTQTPRYLIKTRGQQVTLSCSPISGHRSVSWYQQTPGQGLQFLFEYFSETQRNKGNFPGRFSGRQFSNSRSEMNVSTLELGDSALYLCASSSQAGGGTEAFFGQGTRLTVV.

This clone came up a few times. CDR3 in amino acids: CASGSSGSGGYNEQFF. The CDR3 region has the DNA TGTGCCAGTGGTTCTAGCGGGAGTGGGGGATACAATGAGCAGTTCTTC. The V and J genes are TRBV19 and TRBJ2-1; 10 nucleotides align to TRBD2. The CDR3 has 16 residues. J lost 4 bases, V lost 8 bases, and 11 bases had no gene match. Germline V gene lookup returns CDR1 LNHDA and CDR2 SQIVND (reference sequence).

The CDR3 region has the DNA TGCAGCGTTGATTCGTCGGGTTGGGAGGGAAGAATCCAAGAGACCCAGTACTTC. It is translated as CSVDSSGWEGRIQETQYF. The chain couples TRBV29-1 to TRBJ2-5; 7 bases match TRBD2. Germline V CDR1 and CDR2: SQVTM, ANQGSEA. V shed 3 bases, J shed 1 base, and the junction held 17 bases outside the gene matches. The CDR3 is 18 residues long.

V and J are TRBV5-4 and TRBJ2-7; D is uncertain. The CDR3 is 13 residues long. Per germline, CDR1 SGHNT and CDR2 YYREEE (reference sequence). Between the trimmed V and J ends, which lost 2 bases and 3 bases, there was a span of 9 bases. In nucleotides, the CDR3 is TGTGCCAGCAGCTTTCCCTTTAGCTACGAGCAGTACTTC. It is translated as CASSFPFSYEQYF.

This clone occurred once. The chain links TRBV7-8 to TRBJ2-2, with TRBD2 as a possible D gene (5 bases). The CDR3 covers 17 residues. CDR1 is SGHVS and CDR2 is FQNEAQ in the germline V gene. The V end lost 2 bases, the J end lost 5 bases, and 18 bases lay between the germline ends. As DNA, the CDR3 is TGTGCCAGCAGCTTACGACTAACCGAAATTAGGACCGGGGAGCTGTTTTTT. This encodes CASSLRLTEIRTGELFF. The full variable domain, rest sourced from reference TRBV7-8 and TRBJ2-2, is GAGVSQSPRYKVAKRGQDVALRCDPISGHVSLFWYQQALGQGPEFLTYFQNEAQLDKSGLPSDRFFAERPEGSVSTLKIQRTQQEDSAVYLCASSLRLTEIRTGELFFGEGSRLTVL.

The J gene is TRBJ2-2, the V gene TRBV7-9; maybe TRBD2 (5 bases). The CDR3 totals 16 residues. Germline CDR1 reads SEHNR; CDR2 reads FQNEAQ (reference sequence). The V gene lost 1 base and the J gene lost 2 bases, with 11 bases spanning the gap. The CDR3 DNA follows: TGTGCCAGCAGCTTAGGTTCCGGGAAAAACACCGGGGAGCTGTTTTTT. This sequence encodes CASSLGSGKNTGELFF.

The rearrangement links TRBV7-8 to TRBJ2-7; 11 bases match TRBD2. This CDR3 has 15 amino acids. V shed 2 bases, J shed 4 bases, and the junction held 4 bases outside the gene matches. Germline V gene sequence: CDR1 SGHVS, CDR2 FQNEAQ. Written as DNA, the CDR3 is TGTGCCAGCAGCTTACGGACTAGCGGGCATTACGAGCAGTACTTC. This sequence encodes CASSLRTSGHYEQYF.

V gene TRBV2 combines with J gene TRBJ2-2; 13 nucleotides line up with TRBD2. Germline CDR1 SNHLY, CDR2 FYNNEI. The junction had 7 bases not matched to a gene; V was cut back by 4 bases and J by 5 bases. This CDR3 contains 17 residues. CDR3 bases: TGTGCCAGCAGTGGGACTAGCGGGAGAGTTCGGACCGGGGAGCTGTTTTTT. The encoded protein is CASSGTSGRVRTGELFF.

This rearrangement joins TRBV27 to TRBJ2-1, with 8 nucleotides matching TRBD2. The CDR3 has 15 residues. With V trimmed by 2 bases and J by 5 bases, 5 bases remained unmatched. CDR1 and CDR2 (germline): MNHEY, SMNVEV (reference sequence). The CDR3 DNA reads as TGTGCCAGCAGTTTACCCCAGCGGGGGAACAATGAGCAGTTCTTC. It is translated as CASSLPQRGNNEQFF.

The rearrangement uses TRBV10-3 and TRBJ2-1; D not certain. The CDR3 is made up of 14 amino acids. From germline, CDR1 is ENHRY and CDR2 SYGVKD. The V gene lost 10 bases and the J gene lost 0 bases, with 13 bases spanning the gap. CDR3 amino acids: CATMTASSYNEQFF. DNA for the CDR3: TGTGCCACAATGACTGCGAGCTCCTACAATGAGCAGTTCTTC.

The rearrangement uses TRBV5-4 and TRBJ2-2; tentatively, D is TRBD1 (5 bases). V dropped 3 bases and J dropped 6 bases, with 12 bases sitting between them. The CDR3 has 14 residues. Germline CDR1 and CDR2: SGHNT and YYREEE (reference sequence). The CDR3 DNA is TGTGCCAGCAGCTCTAAACAGGACGCCGGGGAGCTGTTTTTT. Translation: CASSSKQDAGELFF.

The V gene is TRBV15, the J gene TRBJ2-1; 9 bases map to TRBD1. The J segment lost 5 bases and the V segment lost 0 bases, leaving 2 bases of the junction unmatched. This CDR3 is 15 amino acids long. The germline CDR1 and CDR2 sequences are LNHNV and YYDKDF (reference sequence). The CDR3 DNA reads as TGTGCCACCAGCAGAGAATACAGGGGGCACAATGAGCAGTTCTTC. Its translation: CATSREYRGHNEQFF.

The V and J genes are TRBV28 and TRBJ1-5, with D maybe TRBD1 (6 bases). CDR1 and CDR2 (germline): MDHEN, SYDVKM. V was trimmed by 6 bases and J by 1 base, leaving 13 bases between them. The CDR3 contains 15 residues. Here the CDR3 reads CASSYTGSSNQPQHF. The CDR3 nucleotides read TGTGCCAGCAGCTATACAGGGTCGAGCAATCAGCCCCAGCATTTT.